This TCR beta chain was profiled in a study of blood T cell repertoires in COVID-19. Study-wide context: The study drew acute and convalescent COVID-19 samples from the United States, Italy and Spain. PBMCs, B-cell-depleted T cells, or T cells provided the cDNA or gDNA that made up the material.

The CDR3 runs to 14 residues. V trimming: 5 bases; J trimming: 8 bases; junction bases outside the gene matches: 5. The germline V gene has CDR1 LGHNT and CDR2 FRNRAP. As handled by the study authors: Reference gene primer amplification gave nucleated cell count estimates. The method was immunoSEQ multiplex PCR; TCRdb's version includes in-frame clones alone and lacks a portion of them. V and J calls and clone size are given by that table; D and trimming were obtained from the DNA. The sample records around 150,000 clones, approximately 92% being singletons. The sequence was obtained from a woman in her fifties or sixties with acute or convalescent COVID-19. The rearrangement uses TRBV12-5 and TRBJ2-2; TRBD1 aligns across 10 bases. Sequencing was done on a sample of peripheral blood. The CDR3 DNA sequence: TGTGCTAGTGGTACGGGACAGGGGCTTGGGGAGCTGTTTTTT. Its protein is CASGTGQGLGELFF. Based on the CDR3 plus reference TRBV12-5 and TRBJ2-2, the full variable domain is DARVTQTPRHKVTEMGQEVTMRCQPILGHNTVFWYRQTMMQGLELLAYFRNRAPLDDSGMPKDRFSAEMPDATLATLKIQPSEPRDSAVYFCASGTGQGLGELFFGEGSRLTVL.